These 3 T cell receptor beta chains originate from one sample sequenced in a study of blood T cell repertoires in COVID-19 (dated by TCRdb to about 2020). Libraries came from the immunoSEQ multiplex PCR assay. The immuneACCESS repertoire file appears here via TCRdb, limited to in-frame rearrangements. These files lack a portion of the clones; in checked studies, under half of the deficit traces to unresolved V genes, and the cause of the others is not known. The sample yields roughly 140,000 clones; over 70% were counted once. The top ten hold roughly 0.6% of the sample. Sequences were obtained from peripheral blood. These receptors were taken from a man in his sixties with acute or convalescent COVID-19.

The rearrangement joins TRBV5-6 to TRBJ1-2, with 8 bases fitting TRBD1. With 5 bases clipped from V and 0 bases from J, the junction kept 15 bases outside the gene matches. The CDR3 length is 18 residues. CDR1 SGHDT and CDR2 YYEEEE come from the germline V gene. The CDR3 spells CASSFYAGQAPTNYGYTF. CDR3 bases: TGTGCCAGCAGTTTTTATGCGGGACAGGCCCCTACTAACTATGGCTACACCTTC.

J is TRBJ1-2 and V is TRBV28, with TRBD1 matching over 10 bases. The CDR3 totals 15 residues. Germline V CDR1 and CDR2: MDHEN, SYDVKM. The junction had 8 bases not matched to a gene; V was cut back by 6 bases and J by 4 bases. The CDR3 reads CASSDPGQGSYGYTF. As DNA, the CDR3 is TGTGCCAGCAGCGACCCGGGACAGGGGAGCTATGGCTACACCTTC.

The J gene is TRBJ1-1, the V gene TRBV10-3, with TRBD1 matching 12 bases. The CDR3 runs to 13 residues. J was trimmed by 11 bases and V by 9 bases; bases with no gene match: 10. The germline gives CDR1 ENHRY, CDR2 SYGVKD. CDR3 sequence reads: CAISPGQGASAFF. CDR3 DNA sequence: TGTGCCATTTCCCCGGGACAGGGGGCTAGTGCTTTCTTT.